What follows describes a single T cell receptor beta chain. Authors' processing steps: Estimation of nucleated cell counts relied on the amplification of reference gene primers. The table came from immunoSEQ multiplex PCR; TCRdb's copy has only in-frame clones and leaves some out. D and trimming were read from the DNA, whereas the V and J calls and clone size are those reported in that table. The table lists about 190,000 clones, roughly 82% of them singletons. The source of the sample is a study of blood T cell repertoires in COVID-19. Germline CDR1 SGHTA, CDR2 FQGNSA. CDR3 length: 14 amino acids. V lost 5 bases to trimming and J lost 4 bases, with 12 bases between them.

This chain uses TRBV7-2 with TRBJ2-1; TRBD2 might be the D (6 bases). Sequencing was carried out using PBMCs or T cells enriched from blood (not recorded which). This TCR came from a woman aged 55-70 years with acute COVID-19. Here the CDR3 reads CASSPVGRYNEQFF. Here the CDR3 DNA reads TGTGCCAGCAGCCCGGTGGGGAGGTACAATGAGCAGTTCTTC. The complete variable domain, with remaining parts taken from reference TRBV7-2 and TRBJ2-1, reads GAGVSQSPSNKVTEKGKDVELRCDPISGHTALYWYRQSLGQGLEFLIYFQGNSAPDKSGLPSDRFSAERTGGSVSTLTIQRTQQEDSAVYLCASSPVGRYNEQFFGPGTRLTVL.